This TCR beta chain was captured in a study of CD8 T cells in Susac syndrome. The CDR3 spans 12 residues. Germline CDR1 and CDR2: DFQATT and SNEGSKA (reference sequence). V lost 1 base to trimming and J lost 4 bases, with 8 bases between them. It was with random hexamers that 0.5 to 1 ug RNA was reverse transcribed. Via MiXCR, TCRdb re-called the immunoSEQ multiplex PCR reads, giving one row per CDR3 protein. The sample has about 160,000 distinct CDR3 sequences; roughly 93% are singletons. The TCR originated in a human donor in good health. The sample was CD4+ T cells from PBMCs. J is TRBJ2-7 and V is TRBV20-1; D gene unclear. CDR3 amino acids: CSARAQGYEQYF. The DNA of the CDR3 is TGCAGTGCTAGAGCTCAAGGGTACGAGCAGTACTTC.